This section outlines one T cell receptor beta chain sequence together with its context. The target antigen is unknown. This sample is part of a study of cytomegalovirus exposure and HLA in healthy donors. Whole-study results and caveats: Later on, a genetic analysis was performed. It linked a missense variant in DCLRE1C with V- and J-gene trimming of TCR beta. Common viral pathogens seemed to be connected with several of the most significant clusters, according to a later analysis.

The PCR was carried out with 60 Vbeta primers and 13 Jbeta primers. The assay was immunoSEQ multiplex PCR, and TCRdb's table has in-frame clones only and misses some. The sample consists of over 150,000 clones, 60% to 85% of them appearing once. The clonotype comes from a woman aged 40 to 50 in good health and CMV-seronegative. Sequenced material: PBMCs.

Written as DNA, the CDR3 is TGTGCCAGCTCCCTTACGGGGGACACTGAAGCTTTCTTT. Encoded protein: CASSLTGDTEAFF. This chain connects TRBV27 to TRBJ1-1; possibly TRBD1 for D (5 bases). CDR3 length: 13 amino acids. Trimming stripped 8 bases from V and 3 bases from J, with 13 bases between. Per the germline V gene, CDR1 is MNHEY and CDR2 is SMNVEV (reference sequence).